This entry lists 25 T cell receptor beta chains sequenced from one sample in a study of STAT5B mutations in CD4+ large granular lymphocyte leukemia. Clones were sequenced by immunoSEQ multiplex PCR, and TCRdb holds only the in-frame ones, with some missing. The sample consists of about 40,000 clones, approximately 84% of them appearing once. The source material was CD4+ T cells from blood buffy coats. The receptor set was obtained from a human donor in good health.

The rearrangement joins TRBV2 to TRBJ2-2; D may match TRBD1 or TRBD2 (6 bases each). Trimming took 6 bases from V and 1 from J, leaving 9 bases between them. CDR1 and CDR2 (germline): SNHLY, FYNNEI. CDR3 size: 14 residues. The CDR3 coding sequence is TGTGCCAGCAGAGGGGGGCGGAACACCGGGGAGCTGTTTTTT. Translation gives CASRGGRNTGELFF.

J is TRBJ1-2 and V is TRBV6-5; 8 nucleotides match TRBD1. The CDR3 totals 14 residues. CDR1 is MNHEY and CDR2 is SVGAGI in the germline V gene. With 0 bases clipped from V and 8 bases from J, the junction kept 5 bases outside the gene matches. The CDR3 loop reads CASSYSAGGVGYTF. The CDR3 coding sequence is TGTGCCAGCAGTTACTCCGCAGGGGGCGTCGGCTACACCTTC.

The chain carries TRBV11-3 and TRBJ1-1; D gene unclear. V was pared by 6 bases and J by 0 bases, with 8 bases between. CDR3 length equals 13 residues. Looked up from germline, CDR1 is SGHNT and CDR2 is YENEEA. Written as DNA, the CDR3 is TGTGCCAGCAGTTTTGCTGTGAACACTGAAGCTTTCTTT. Its translation is CASSFAVNTEAFF.

V and J are TRBV9 and TRBJ2-5; the match to TRBD1 covers 7 bases. Trimming took 4 bases from V and 11 from J; bases not matched to a gene: 11. Per the germline V gene, CDR1 is SGDLS and CDR2 is YYNGEE. This CDR3 has 13 residues. This chain's CDR3 is CASSLTGMSEQYF. The CDR3 DNA sequence: TGTGCCAGCAGCCTGACAGGGATGAGTGAGCAGTACTTC.

The chain combines TRBV28 with TRBJ1-5; a weak D match, TRBD1 (5 bases). The CDR3 sequence is 16 residues long. The germline V and J ends were trimmed by 7 bases and 2 bases, with 18 bases remaining between them. Looked up from germline, CDR1 is MDHEN and CDR2 is SYDVKM. Here the CDR3 reads CASTSGDQVGNQPQHF. Written as DNA, the CDR3 is TGTGCCAGCACGTCGGGGGATCAGGTCGGCAATCAGCCCCAGCATTTT.

The chain links TRBV6-5 to TRBJ2-3; no clear D. CDR3 size: 13 residues. Germline V gives CDR1 MNHEY, CDR2 SVGAGI. Trimming cost V 6 bases and J 1 base, with 8 bases left between them. The CDR3 sequence: CASRISGTDTQYF. The CDR3 DNA reads TGTGCCAGCAGAATAAGCGGCACAGATACGCAGTATTTT.

CDR3 sequence (DNA): TGTGCCAGCAGCTTAGGACGAACTAGGCAAGAGACCCAGTACTTC. Its translation: CASSLGRTRQETQYF. The rearrangement uses TRBV7-9 and TRBJ2-5, with D possibly matching TRBD2 (5 bases). The V end lost 1 base, the J end lost 2 bases, and 11 bases lay between the germline ends. Germline V CDR1 and CDR2: SEHNR, FQNEAQ (reference sequence). This CDR3 has 15 residues.

The chain recombines TRBV14 with TRBJ1-1; weak D call: TRBD1 (5 bases). V gave up 6 bases and J gave up 1 base, with 9 bases separating them. This CDR3 contains 13 residues. In germline, CDR1 is SGHDN, CDR2 FVKESK. The CDR3 is CASSLTGNTEAFF. The CDR3 nucleotides are TGTGCCAGCAGTTTAACAGGGAACACTGAAGCTTTCTTT.

The chain has TRBV5-4 and TRBJ2-1, with D perhaps TRBD1 or TRBD2 (6 bases each). This CDR3 has 15 residues. Germline assignment: CDR1 SGHNT and CDR2 YYREEE (reference sequence). Deletions cut 3 bases from V and 0 bases from J, with 10 bases between. The chain's CDR3 is CASSSGGSSYNEQFF. The CDR3 nucleotides read TGTGCCAGCAGCTCCGGGGGCAGCTCCTACAATGAGCAGTTCTTC.

The chain links TRBV2 to TRBJ1-2; tentatively, D is TRBD1 (6 bases). The germline CDR1 and CDR2 sequences are SNHLY and FYNNEI. CDR3 length: 11 amino acids. Trimming shortened V by 6 bases and J by 8 bases, and 10 bases separated the two germline ends. For the CDR3, the DNA is TGTGCCAGCAGGGAACAGGGAGGCTACACCTTC. Translated: CASREQGGYTF.

The V gene is TRBV5-6, the J gene TRBJ1-3; 10 bases fit TRBD1. V was pared by 0 bases and J by 1 base, with 7 bases of the junction left unmatched. The length of the CDR3 is 18 residues. Germline values: CDR1 SGHDT, CDR2 YYEEEE. The CDR3 loop is CASSLAGGQGLSGNTIYF. CDR3 in DNA: TGTGCCAGCAGCTTGGCGGGGGGACAGGGGTTATCTGGAAACACCATATATTTT.

J is TRBJ2-2 and V is TRBV15; no firm D call. With 4 bases removed from V and 2 bases from J, the gap between germline ends came to 5 bases. Germline-derived CDR1 and CDR2 are LNHNV and YYDKDF (reference sequence). This CDR3 region has 13 residues. For the CDR3, the DNA is TGTGCCACCAGCACCGGCAACACCGGGGAGCTGTTTTTT. Its translation: CATSTGNTGELFF.

V and J are TRBV7-9 and TRBJ2-1; no clear D. Germline lookup yields CDR1 SEHNR and CDR2 FQNEAQ (reference sequence). The CDR3 contains 11 residues. V lost 8 bases to trimming and J lost 5 bases, with 7 bases between them. CDR3 protein: CASAYNNEQFF. DNA for the CDR3: TGTGCCAGCGCGTATAACAATGAGCAGTTCTTC.

The rearrangement uses TRBV30 and TRBJ2-7; 7 nucleotides line up with TRBD2. The CDR3 covers 16 residues. Germline trimming cut 0 bases from V and 0 bases from J; bases unmatched to any gene: 8. Germline loops: CDR1 GTSNPN, CDR2 SVGIG (reference sequence). CDR3 nucleotide sequence: TGTGCCTGGAGTGTAGGCGAGGGCGGGAGCTCCTACGAGCAGTACTTC. Its protein product is CAWSVGEGGSSYEQYF.

The V and J genes are TRBV6-1 and TRBJ1-4, with D possibly matching TRBD1 (6 bases). CDR1 and CDR2 from the germline V gene are MNHNS and SASEGT. V gave up 7 bases and J gave up 2 bases, with 14 bases separating them. The CDR3 is made up of 15 amino acids. CDR3 sequence: CASIRTGPTNEKLFF. The CDR3 DNA sequence: TGTGCCAGCATTAGAACAGGGCCGACTAATGAAAAACTGTTTTTT.

CDR3 sequence reads: CASSPPSNYNEQFF. The CDR3 nucleotides are TGCGCCAGCAGCCCTCCGTCGAATTACAATGAGCAGTTCTTC. This chain joins TRBV5-1 and TRBJ2-1; D not resolved. CDR3 length equals 14 residues. Germline CDR1 is SGHRS and CDR2 is YFSETQ. V was shortened by 4 bases and J by 4 bases, with 12 bases between the two germline ends. The full variable domain, completed using reference TRBV5-1 and TRBJ2-1, is KAGVTQTPRYLIKTRGQQVTLSCSPISGHRSVSWYQQTPGQGLQFLFEYFSETQRNKGNFPGRFSGRQFSNSRSEMNVSTLELGDSALYLCASSPPSNYNEQFFGPGTRLTVL.

This chain links TRBV6-1 with TRBJ1-1; D gene ambiguous. V lost 2 bases and J lost 0, with 10 bases in between. CDR1 is MNHNS and CDR2 is SASEGT in the germline V gene. The CDR3 runs 15 residues. The CDR3 loop is CASSELSSLNTEAFF. The DNA for the CDR3 is TGTGCCAGCAGTGAATTGAGTTCCCTGAACACTGAAGCTTTCTTT.

This sequence joins TRBV29-1 and TRBJ1-5, with D possibly matching TRBD1 (6 bases). Germline-derived CDR1 and CDR2 are SQVTM and ANQGSEA. The CDR3 spans 14 residues. Deletions cut 4 bases from V and 6 bases from J, with 16 bases between. DNA for the CDR3: TGCAGCGTTGTTGTGGGGGGGCACGGTCAGCCCCAGCATTTT. It encodes CSVVVGGHGQPQHF.

The chain recombines TRBV6-5 with TRBJ2-7; tentative D call: TRBD2 (5 bases). CDR1 and CDR2 from the germline V gene are MNHEY and SVGAGI. This CDR3 contains 15 residues. V lost 0 bases, J lost 3 bases, and 12 bases lay in between. The CDR3 loop reads CASSYSGASHYEQYF. The CDR3 DNA reads as TGTGCCAGCAGTTACTCGGGAGCTAGCCACTACGAGCAGTACTTC.

This clone appeared a few times. This chain links TRBV28 with TRBJ2-7, with TRBD1 matching 9 bases. The CDR3 has 14 amino acids. Germline trimming cut 6 bases from V and 0 bases from J; bases unmatched to any gene: 3. Per germline, CDR1 MDHEN and CDR2 SYDVKM. The CDR3 DNA follows: TGTGCCAGCAGAGGACAGGGGATCTCCTACGAGCAGTACTTC. Protein product: CASRGQGISYEQYF. Full variable domain (missing parts from reference TRBV28 and TRBJ2-7): DVKVTQSSRYLVKRTGEKVFLECVQDMDHENMFWYRQDPGLGLRLIYFSYDVKMKEKGDIPEGYSVSREKKERFSLILESASTNQTSMYLCASRGQGISYEQYFGPGTRLTVT.

This chain uses TRBV18 with TRBJ1-6; weak D call: TRBD1 (5 bases). CDR1 is KGHSH, CDR2 LQKENI, per germline. Trimming stripped 6 bases from V and 7 bases from J, with 10 bases between. CDR3 length equals 13 residues. The CDR3, as DNA: TGTGCCAGCTCCCCGGGGGTAAATTCACCCCTCCACTTT. Amino acid sequence: CASSPGVNSPLHF.

The chain links TRBV10-3 to TRBJ1-5; D gene unclear. CDR1 and CDR2 (germline): ENHRY, SYGVKD. The CDR3 sequence is 17 residues long. With 0 bases removed from V and 2 bases from J, the gap between germline ends came to 14 bases. CDR3: CAISESLGGFGNQPQHF. CDR3 in DNA: TGTGCCATCAGTGAGTCGTTGGGCGGATTTGGCAATCAGCCCCAGCATTTT.

V is TRBV12-1 and J is TRBJ2-1; TRBD2 was called by the table and not checked on the DNA. TRBV12-1 is deemed a pseudogene. This CDR3 is 15 amino acids long. This CDR3 is CASSPREGSGNEQFF. CDR3 in DNA: TGTGCCAGCAGCCCGCGGGAGGGGTCGGGCAATGAGCAGTTCTTC.

This clone was seen only a few times. V and J are TRBV19 and TRBJ1-3; no firm D call. This CDR3 region has 15 residues. The germline V gene encodes CDR1 LNHDA and CDR2 SQIVND (reference sequence). Trimming cost V 3 bases and J 0 bases, with 9 bases left between them. CDR3 region: CASSMGGHSGNTIYF. The DNA of the CDR3 is TGTGCCAGTAGTATGGGCGGCCACTCTGGAAACACCATATATTTT.

J is TRBJ2-7 and V is TRBV18, with TRBD1 identical over 7 bases. The CDR3 is 13 amino acids. Germline-derived CDR1 and CDR2 are KGHSH and LQKENI. J gave up 5 bases and V 6 bases, and 7 bases lay outside the gene matches. Here the CDR3 DNA reads TGTGCCAGCTCTCCCGACAGGGACCACGAGCAGTACTTC. Residues: CASSPDRDHEQYF.